The T cell receptor (beta chain) under discussion was sequenced for a study of blood T cell repertoires in COVID-19. Study-wide background: Researchers got acute and convalescent COVID-19 samples from the United States, Italy and Spain.

V was cut by 0 bases and J by 7 bases, with 8 bases left in between. The CDR3 length is 13 residues. Germline V gene data show CDR1 as SGHRS and CDR2 as YFSETQ. Sequenced by immunoSEQ multiplex PCR; TCRdb stores in-frame clones only, minus some. Here the sample spans roughly 7,100 clones, around 89% being singletons. This clonotype originated in a man in his 70s with active COVID-19. V gene TRBV5-1 combines with J gene TRBJ2-1, with D tentatively TRBD1 (5 bases). The sample taken for sequencing was peripheral blood. The CDR3 is CASSLAPGNEQFF. The CDR3 DNA reads as TGCGCCAGCAGCTTGGCCCCAGGGAATGAGCAGTTCTTC. The full variable domain, rest sourced from reference TRBV5-1 and TRBJ2-1, is KAGVTQTPRYLIKTRGQQVTLSCSPISGHRSVSWYQQTPGQGLQFLFEYFSETQRNKGNFPGRFSGRQFSNSRSEMNVSTLELGDSALYLCASSLAPGNEQFFGPGTRLTVL.